The 14 T cell receptor beta chains listed next were all sequenced from one sample in a study of T cells after yellow fever vaccination. Via MiXCR, TCRdb re-called the 5' RACE reads, giving one row per CDR3 protein. This sample carries around 72,000 distinct CDR3 sequences, around 7.1% of them seen once, and the ten largest clones take over 25%. Sample: CD8+ T cells sorted from PBMCs, taken more than 8 days after the first yellow fever vaccination. These receptors came from a man between 18 and 35 years old who received the YFV17D yellow fever vaccine.

This clonotype was recorded at least ten times. The rearrangement links TRBV7-9 to TRBJ2-7; 9 bases agree with TRBD2. CDR1 is SEHNR and CDR2 is FQNEAQ in the germline V gene (reference sequence). V was pared by 6 bases and J by 5 bases, with 11 bases of the junction left unmatched. This CDR3 contains 15 residues. CDR3 in DNA: TGTGCCAGCAGAACCGGGACTAGCTCCCCCCACGAGCAGTACTTC. It codes for CASRTGTSSPHEQYF.

The gene calls are TRBV4-2 and TRBJ2-3; TRBD2 matches 9 bases. The junction had 12 bases not matched to a gene; V was cut back by 3 bases and J by 5 bases. From germline, CDR1 is LGHNA and CDR2 YNFKEQ. The CDR3 runs 17 residues. The DNA for the CDR3 is TGTGCCAGCAGCCAGGAAGCCGCGGGGGGGCCAATAGATACGCAGTATTTT. The encoded protein is CASSQEAAGGPIDTQYF.

The gene calls are TRBV4-1 and TRBJ2-5; the D gene is possibly TRBD1 (5 bases). Germline CDR1 is MGHRA and CDR2 is YSYEKL. V lost 2 bases and J lost 5, with 15 bases in between. This CDR3 has 15 residues. The DNA of the CDR3 is TGCGCCAGCAGCCAATCCCCAGGGTCTTCGGAGACCCAGTACTTC. Protein product: CASSQSPGSSETQYF.

The chain couples TRBV20-1 to TRBJ2-3; 7 bases fit TRBD1. V lost 1 base and J lost 2; bases outside the gene matches: 12. From germline, CDR1 is DFQATT and CDR2 SNEGSKA (reference sequence). This CDR3 has 17 amino acids. The CDR3, as DNA: TGCAGTGCTAGAGTTCCAAAGAGGGGGCCTTACACAGATACGCAGTATTTT. This translates into CSARVPKRGPYTDTQYF.

In its sample, this clonotype was seen a few times. The rearrangement joins TRBV7-9 to TRBJ2-5; 7 nucleotides line up with TRBD2. Germline V gene sequence: CDR1 SEHNR, CDR2 FQNEAQ (reference sequence). The CDR3 covers 16 residues. The ends lost 1 base at V and 5 bases at J; junction bases unmatched: 10. CDR3 in amino acids: CASSLGTSEILETQYF. The CDR3 DNA sequence: TGTGCCAGCAGCTTAGGAACTAGCGAGATATTGGAGACCCAGTACTTC.

The chain is built from TRBV18 and TRBJ1-1, with D perhaps TRBD1 (6 bases). The CDR3 contains 14 residues. Germline V lookup: CDR1 KGHSH, CDR2 LQKENI. Trimming removed 4 bases from V and 6 bases from J, with 15 bases in between. The CDR3 sequence is CASSQKGEWSEAFF. Here the CDR3 DNA reads TGTGCCAGCTCACAAAAGGGGGAATGGTCTGAAGCTTTCTTT.

The chain is built from TRBV6-1 and TRBJ1-1, with D possibly matching TRBD1 (6 bases). Germline CDR1 and CDR2: MNHNS and SASEGT. CDR3 length: 16 amino acids. Trimming removed 6 bases at V and 2 bases at J, with 19 bases between. The CDR3 DNA reads as TGTGCCAGCAGCTTTTACGGCGGGGGGGCTAACACTGAAGCTTTCTTT. Its protein product is CASSFYGGGANTEAFF.

This clonotype has a handful of counts. This chain joins TRBV4-3 and TRBJ1-5; TRBD1 matches 9 bases. V was pared by 3 bases and J by 5 bases, with 14 bases of the junction left unmatched. This CDR3 spans 18 amino acids. CDR1 is LGHNA, CDR2 YSLEER, per germline. DNA of the CDR3: TGCGCCAGCAGCCAGGGGTTTCAACAGGGGGCTGGTGATCAGCCCCAGCATTTT. Residues: CASSQGFQQGAGDQPQHF.

The chain is built from TRBV7-8 and TRBJ2-4; the D gene is possibly TRBD2 (6 bases). Germline loops: CDR1 SGHVS, CDR2 FQNEAQ. Trimming cost V 1 base and J 9 bases, with 10 bases left between them. The length of the CDR3 is 13 residues. This CDR3 reads CASSLGGDPIQYF. CDR3 coding DNA: TGTGCCAGCAGCTTAGGGGGGGATCCCATTCAGTACTTC.

The rearrangement joins TRBV27 to TRBJ2-5; D gene uncertain. The CDR3 extends over 12 amino acids. CDR1 is MNHEY, CDR2 SMNVEV, per germline (reference sequence). With 8 bases removed from V and 7 bases from J, the gap between germline ends came to 14 bases. CDR3 sequence reads: CASQDFKGTQYF. The CDR3 region has the DNA TGTGCCAGCCAGGATTTCAAGGGGACCCAGTACTTC.

This clonotype has ten or more counts. In DNA, the CDR3 is TGTGCCAGCAGTTTCGAACCCACTAGCACAGATACGCAGTATTTT. The encoded protein is CASSFEPTSTDTQYF. The V call is TRBV27, the J call TRBJ2-3; no clear D gene. The CDR3 totals 15 residues. Trimming pared 3 bases from V and 0 bases from J, leaving 10 bases between. Germline CDR1 MNHEY, CDR2 SMNVEV (reference sequence).

This clonotype was detected only a few times. J is TRBJ2-1 and V is TRBV11-2; unclear D gene. Looked up from germline, CDR1 is SGHAT and CDR2 is FQNNGV. CDR3 length: 15 amino acids. Trimming left V 3 bases short and J 10 bases short, with 19 bases between. The CDR3 loop is CASSLTYSNPPEQFF. For the CDR3, the DNA is TGTGCCAGCAGCTTGACGTACTCTAATCCTCCAGAGCAGTTCTTC.

This clonotype was seen repeatedly, ten times or more. This chain joins TRBV25-1 and TRBJ2-3; 8 bases match TRBD2. Germline V gene lookup returns CDR1 MGHDK and CDR2 SYGVNS. V lost 1 base and J lost 3; bases outside the gene matches: 6. The CDR3 is made up of 16 amino acids. The CDR3 DNA reads TGTGCCAGCAGTGAATCACGGCGGGGGGTAACAGATACGCAGTATTTT. It codes for CASSESRRGVTDTQYF.

This clonotype showed up many times. This chain links TRBV11-1 with TRBJ2-4; 7 bases match TRBD1. V shed 0 bases and J 1 base; nucleotides not matched to a gene: 12. Germline values: CDR1 SGHAT, CDR2 FQDESV (reference sequence). This CDR3 has 19 amino acids. The CDR3 sequence is CASSLARTGQYEAKNIQYF. As DNA, the CDR3 is TGTGCCAGCAGCTTAGCGAGGACAGGACAGTACGAGGCCAAAAACATTCAGTACTTC.